This paragraph covers one TCR beta chain sequence. The sample is drawn from a study of CD8 T cells in Susac syndrome. The RNA input was roughly 0.45 to 1 ug, and it was reverse transcribed with random hexamers. TCRdb re-analysed the immunoSEQ multiplex PCR reads in MiXCR, keeping a single row per CDR3 protein. The sample contains 150,000 or so distinct CDR3 sequences, roughly 95% of which appear only once. Negative isolation yielded the CD8+ and CD4+ T cells, while FACS enriched the TEMRA cells. Germline V gene data show CDR1 as SGHDN and CDR2 as FVKESK. V dropped 0 bases and J dropped 4; count of bases not matched to a gene: 6. CDR3 size: 16 residues.

The genes are TRBV14 and TRBJ1-2; 9 bases map to TRBD1. The TCR was taken from a human donor with multiple sclerosis. What was sequenced was CD8+ T cells from PBMCs. The CDR3 DNA follows: TGTGCCAGCAGCCAAGAAGGGACAGGGAGGGTCTATGGCTACACCTTC. It specifies CASSQEGTGRVYGYTF.